The clone carrying this T cell receptor beta chain has just a few counts. CDR1 is SQVTM and CDR2 is ANQGSEA in the germline V gene. The CDR3 is 14 residues long. V gave up 7 bases and J gave up 1 base, with 14 bases separating them. Stated treatment: oral pan-JAK inhibitor, 5-10 mg twice daily. Isolated RNA was reverse transcribed into cDNA used as the sequencing template. Produced via immunoSEQ multiplex PCR; TCRdb's table is partial and in-frame only. The profile covers about 120,000 clones, with 53% appearing a single time and roughly 0.45% taken by the ten largest. This sample was taken from a study of CD8+ T cells in alopecia areata.

This TCR was sampled from a human donor with alopecia areata. This sequence joins TRBV29-1 and TRBJ2-1; D is perhaps TRBD1 or TRBD2 (6 bases each). The sample here was CD4+ T cells sorted from blood, taken at week 4, from a patient treated with tofacitinib. The CDR3 DNA reads as TGCAGCGCGGGGGCCTTGAGGTCCTACAATGAGCAGTTCTTC. The encoded protein is CSAGALRSYNEQFF.